These 17 T cell receptor beta chains originate from one sample sequenced in a study of graft-versus-host responses after intestinal transplantation. These TCRs' antigens remain unknown. Some clones are missing from TCRdb's copy, which holds only in-frame ones; the method was immunoSEQ multiplex PCR. The sample holds some 110,000 clones, 93% seen once. Specimen: unstimulated CD8+ T cells sorted from spleen or lymph node cells, collected before transplant. The receptors shown here come from a human donor who was the organ donor for an intestinal transplant.

V and J are TRBV6-6 and TRBJ1-5, with D perhaps TRBD1 (6 bases). Trimming stripped 2 bases from V and 3 bases from J, with 11 bases between. The CDR3 covers 15 residues. From germline, CDR1 is MNHNY and CDR2 SVGAGI (reference sequence). The CDR3 region has the DNA TGTGCCAGCAGTTACACTCAGGGGTCCAATCAGCCCCAGCATTTT. Protein: CASSYTQGSNQPQHF.

CDR3 coding DNA: TGTGCCAGCAGCCGCCAGGGGGAGAATTACAATGAGCAGTTCTTC. It specifies CASSRQGENYNEQFF. This chain connects TRBV6-5 to TRBJ2-1, with 7 nucleotides matching TRBD1. The CDR3 has 15 residues. After removal of 6 bases from V and 4 bases from J, the junction contained 9 bases not matched to a gene. CDR1 is MNHEY, CDR2 SVGAGI, per germline.

This clone has only one observation. This chain uses TRBV29-1 with TRBJ2-3; D unresolved. V lost 0 bases to trimming and J lost 4 bases, with 11 bases between them. The CDR3 runs 14 residues. Per germline, CDR1 SQVTM and CDR2 ANQGSEA. CDR3 coding DNA: TGCAGCGTTGAAGATCTAGGTAGGGCAGATACGCAGTATTTT. As protein: CSVEDLGRADTQYF.

This chain uses TRBV19 with TRBJ2-1, with D perhaps TRBD1 or TRBD2 (5 bases each). CDR1 and CDR2 (germline): LNHDA, SQIVND (reference sequence). Trimming took 3 bases from V and 7 from J, leaving 13 bases between them. This CDR3 contains 14 residues. The CDR3, as DNA: TGTGCCAGTAGTATGGGGGACGTTTGGAATGAGCAGTTCTTC. Amino acid sequence: CASSMGDVWNEQFF. Complete variable domain (other parts from reference TRBV19 and TRBJ2-1): DGGITQSPKYLFRKEGQNVTLSCEQNLNHDAMYWYRQDPGQGLRLIYYSQIVNDFQKGDIAEGYSVSREKKESFPLTVTSAQKNPTAFYLCASSMGDVWNEQFFGPGTRLTVL.

The rearrangement joins TRBV19 to TRBJ1-2, with D unresolved. CDR3 size: 15 residues. Germline loops: CDR1 LNHDA, CDR2 SQIVND (reference sequence). The V gene lost 7 bases and the J gene lost 2 bases, with 17 bases spanning the gap. The CDR3 protein is CASIPRPLGNYGYTF. CDR3 bases: TGTGCCAGTATCCCCCGCCCCTTGGGAAACTATGGCTACACCTTC.

This chain joins TRBV7-8 and TRBJ2-7; tentatively, D is TRBD1 (5 bases). Germline V gene lookup returns CDR1 SGHVS and CDR2 FQNEAQ. The CDR3 has 14 amino acids. V lost 3 bases to trimming and J lost 5 bases, with 14 bases between them. DNA of the CDR3: TGTGCCAGCAGCTTGTGGGGCCTGAGTAACGAGCAGTACTTC. Its protein product is CASSLWGLSNEQYF.

The count of this clone is one. J is TRBJ2-5 and V is TRBV10-2; 8 positions match TRBD2. Looked up from germline, CDR1 is WSHSY and CDR2 is SAAADI. The CDR3 totals 13 residues. Trimming removed 6 bases from V and 6 bases from J; junction bases left unmatched: 6. CDR3 region: CASRLAGGKTQYF. CDR3 bases: TGCGCCAGCAGGCTAGCGGGCGGAAAGACCCAGTACTTC.

This chain links TRBV27 with TRBJ1-2, with a tentative D call TRBD1 (6 bases). V was pared by 6 bases and J by 3 bases, with 11 bases between. The CDR3 runs to 13 residues. In germline, CDR1 is MNHEY, CDR2 SMNVEV (reference sequence). CDR3 protein: CASSWDKDYGYTF. CDR3 in DNA: TGTGCCAGCAGCTGGGACAAGGACTATGGCTACACCTTC.

The V gene is TRBV10-3, the J gene TRBJ2-7; D is tentatively TRBD1 or TRBD2 (5 bases each). The CDR3 has 14 residues. The germline V and J ends were trimmed by 0 bases and 2 bases, with 8 bases remaining between them. From germline, CDR1 is ENHRY and CDR2 SYGVKD. The CDR3 nucleotides are TGTGCCATCAGTGAGTCTGGGACCCCCTACGAGCAGTACTTC. It encodes CAISESGTPYEQYF.

This clone was found once. This sequence joins TRBV11-3 and TRBJ2-7; the match to TRBD2 covers 7 bases. V dropped 2 bases and J dropped 2; count of bases not matched to a gene: 12. Germline V gene lookup returns CDR1 SGHNT and CDR2 YENEEA. The CDR3 contains 17 residues. Here the CDR3 reads CASSLSPFLAAPYEQYF. The CDR3 DNA reads as TGTGCCAGCAGCTTATCCCCTTTTCTAGCGGCCCCCTACGAGCAGTACTTC.

The table lists this clone with a count of one. The chain uses TRBV28 and TRBJ2-5; 7 positions agree with TRBD1. Germline V gives CDR1 MDHEN, CDR2 SYDVKM. The CDR3 is made up of 15 amino acids. Trimming removed 2 bases from V and 4 bases from J; junction bases left unmatched: 7. CDR3 DNA sequence: TGTGCCAGCAGTTTAGGGGACAGTGATGGAGAGACCCAGTACTTC. Translating gives CASSLGDSDGETQYF.

The genes are TRBV4-1 and TRBJ2-1, with D uncertain. The CDR3 has 17 amino acids. Trimming took off 2 bases at V and 2 bases at J, with 16 bases between the two ends. Germline V gene sequence: CDR1 MGHRA, CDR2 YSYEKL. CDR3 nucleotides: TGCGCCAGCAGCCAAATTGTGGGCGTCCCAACCTACAATGAGCAGTTCTTC. Amino acids: CASSQIVGVPTYNEQFF.

The rearrangement joins TRBV6-5 to TRBJ1-5, with TRBD1 as a possible D gene (5 bases). Germline V lookup: CDR1 MNHEY, CDR2 SVGAGI. V was pared by 9 bases and J by 5 bases, with 11 bases between. The CDR3 spans 12 residues. The chain's CDR3 is CASRREDQPQHF. The DNA of the CDR3 is TGTGCCAGTCGCAGGGAGGATCAGCCCCAGCATTTT.

This clone was found once. The chain uses TRBV7-6 and TRBJ1-1, with 10 bases that match TRBD1. V trimming: 3 bases; J trimming: 5 bases; junction bases outside the gene matches: 0. The germline CDR1 and CDR2 sequences are SGHVS and FNYEAQ. This CDR3 spans 13 amino acids. The CDR3, as DNA: TGTGCCAGCAGCTTGGGACAGGGGACTGAAGCTTTCTTT. As protein: CASSLGQGTEAFF. The full variable domain, its missing parts supplied by reference TRBV7-6 and TRBJ1-1, is GAGVSQSPRYKVTKRGQDVALRCDPISGHVSLYWYRQALGQGPEFLTYFNYEAQQDKSGLPNDRFSAERPEGSISTLTIQRTEQRDSAMYRCASSLGQGTEAFFGQGTRLTVV.

The CDR3 sequence is CASNHLPGGSQPQHF. Here the CDR3 DNA reads TGTGCCAGCAATCACCTTCCGGGGGGGAGTCAGCCCCAGCATTTT. V gene TRBV28 combines with J gene TRBJ1-5, with D perhaps TRBD1 (5 bases). CDR3 size: 15 residues. Trimming cost V 7 bases and J 6 bases, with 19 bases left between them. Germline V CDR1 and CDR2: MDHEN, SYDVKM.

The rearrangement uses TRBV4-2 and TRBJ2-3, with TRBD2 matching over 10 bases. Germline V gene data show CDR1 as LGHNA and CDR2 as YNFKEQ. V was clipped by 5 bases and J by 3 bases; unmatched bases: 5. The CDR3 runs to 15 residues. The CDR3, as DNA: TGTGCCAGCAGCAAAAATAGCGGGAGGACAGATACGCAGTATTTT. It yields the protein CASSKNSGRTDTQYF.

This rearrangement joins TRBV7-9 to TRBJ1-1; D ambiguous. This CDR3 has 14 amino acids. Germline CDR1 SEHNR, CDR2 FQNEAQ (reference sequence). V was cut by 1 base and J by 4 bases, with 10 bases left in between. CDR3 DNA: TGTGCCAGCAGCTTAGGAGGCCAGACCACTGAAGCTTTCTTT. This sequence encodes CASSLGGQTTEAFF.